Listed here are 29 T cell receptor beta chains from one sample, sequenced in a study of shared T cell receptors in the human thymus. Data came from immunoSEQ multiplex PCR; TCRdb stores just in-frame clones and leaves some out. Among over 450,000 clones, about 84% were seen once, and the ten largest hold 0.01% to 0.015%. These sequences were also reported in another study, on human thymus T cells.

Sequencing was carried out using thymocytes. The receptors were sampled from a boy under two years old with a congenital heart defect.

This rearrangement joins TRBV4-1 to TRBJ2-2, with 12 positions matching TRBD2. The CDR3 spans 20 residues. The ends lost 1 base at V and 3 bases at J; junction bases unmatched: 12. CDR1 MGHRA and CDR2 YSYEKL come from the germline V gene. CDR3 protein: CASSQVHSGLAGDHTGELFF. In DNA, the CDR3 is TGCGCCAGCAGCCAAGTCCACTCGGGACTAGCGGGCGATCACACCGGGGAGCTGTTTTTT.

The rearrangement uses TRBV30 and TRBJ2-7, with D tentatively TRBD2 (5 bases). CDR1 is GTSNPN, CDR2 SVGIG, per germline (reference sequence). V gave up 0 bases and J gave up 5 bases, with 14 bases separating them. This CDR3 spans 14 amino acids. CDR3 sequence: CAWSVRWEWHEQYF. The DNA for the CDR3 is TGTGCCTGGAGTGTACGGTGGGAGTGGCACGAGCAGTACTTC. Filled out from reference TRBV30 and TRBJ2-7, the complete variable domain reads SQTIHQWPATLVQPVGSPLSLECTVEGTSNPNLYWYRQAAGRGLQLLFYSVGIGQISSEVPQNLSASRPQDRQFILSSKKLLLSDSGFYLCAWSVRWEWHEQYFGPGTRLTVT.

This clone was observed a few times. J is TRBJ2-7 and V is TRBV20-1; D remains ambiguous. Germline CDR1 DFQATT, CDR2 SNEGSKA (reference sequence). This CDR3 has 9 amino acids. The CDR3 sequence: CRAHYEQYF. For the CDR3, the DNA is TGCAGGGCCCACTACGAGCAGTACTTC.

The genes are TRBV28 and TRBJ2-4; 9 nucleotides align to TRBD1. The CDR3 runs to 15 residues. Germline lookup yields CDR1 MDHEN and CDR2 SYDVKM. J was trimmed by 6 bases and V by 5 bases; bases with no gene match: 8. The CDR3 bases are TGTGCCAGCAGTCTACCACAGGGGGCGGGAAACATTCAGTACTTC. Its protein is CASSLPQGAGNIQYF.

This clone was recorded a few times. V usage is TRBV15 and J usage is TRBJ2-3; tentatively, D is TRBD2 (5 bases). Trimming stripped 0 bases from V and 4 bases from J, with 17 bases between. From germline, CDR1 is LNHNV and CDR2 YYDKDF (reference sequence). CDR3 length equals 17 residues. The CDR3 sequence: CATSRDRRAVRADTQYF. The CDR3 nucleotides are TGTGCCACCAGCAGAGATCGTCGAGCGGTGCGGGCAGATACGCAGTATTTT.

V and J are TRBV5-4 and TRBJ2-2; 8 bases map to TRBD1. The CDR3 length is 16 residues. The V gene end was trimmed by 4 bases and the J gene end by 1 base; junction bases not matched to a gene: 6. CDR1 and CDR2 (germline): SGHNT, YYREEE (reference sequence). The CDR3 here is CASSKGQVLNTGELFF. The CDR3 coding sequence is TGTGCCAGCAGCAAGGGACAGGTTCTGAACACCGGGGAGCTGTTTTTT. The whole variable domain, remainder taken from reference TRBV5-4 and TRBJ2-2, is ETGVTQSPTHLIKTRGQQVTLRCSSQSGHNTVSWYQQALGQGPQFIFQYYREEENGRGNFPPRFSGLQFPNYSSELNVNALELDDSALYLCASSKGQVLNTGELFFGEGSRLTVL.

The genes are TRBV18 and TRBJ2-7, with D possibly TRBD1 on 6 matching bases. Germline V gene sequence: CDR1 KGHSH, CDR2 LQKENI. The CDR3 runs 13 residues. The V gene lost 5 bases and the J gene lost 5 bases, with 13 bases spanning the gap. DNA of the CDR3: TGTGCCAGCTCAAAGACAGGACCGCACGAGCAGTACTTC. It encodes CASSKTGPHEQYF.

V is TRBV28 and J is TRBJ2-7; 8 bases are a match to TRBD1. The length of the CDR3 is 19 residues. The V and J ends lost 0 bases and 5 bases, in that order; junction bases with no gene match: 18. The germline V gene encodes CDR1 MDHEN and CDR2 SYDVKM. The CDR3 loop reads CASSLCGQGARYGYDEQYF. Here the CDR3 DNA reads TGTGCCAGCAGTTTATGTGGCCAGGGGGCTCGTTACGGATACGACGAGCAGTACTTC. The whole variable domain, filled in from reference TRBV28 and TRBJ2-7, reads DVKVTQSSRYLVKRTGEKVFLECVQDMDHENMFWYRQDPGLGLRLIYFSYDVKMKEKGDIPEGYSVSREKKERFSLILESASTNQTSMYLCASSLCGQGARYGYDEQYFGPGTRLTVT.

The rearrangement links TRBV5-6 to TRBJ2-5; 7 nucleotides match TRBD2. The CDR3 has 14 amino acids. Germline CDR1 and CDR2: SGHDT and YYEEEE. V gave up 0 bases and J gave up 4 bases; unmatched junction bases: 3. The chain's CDR3 is CASSLVGGGETQYF. The CDR3, as DNA: TGTGCCAGCAGCTTGGTTGGGGGGGGAGAGACCCAGTACTTC.

This chain uses TRBV10-3 with TRBJ1-5, with D unresolved. CDR1 is ENHRY and CDR2 is SYGVKD in the germline V gene. This CDR3 region has 16 residues. V lost 10 bases, J lost 0 bases, and 19 bases lay in between. The chain's CDR3 is CATAGGPAVSNQPQHF. The CDR3, as DNA: TGTGCCACCGCGGGTGGACCGGCGGTTAGCAATCAGCCCCAGCATTTT.

The rearrangement uses TRBV4-2 and TRBJ2-7, with a weak D call TRBD2 (5 bases). Trimming shortened V by 4 bases and J by 0 bases, and 10 bases separated the two germline ends. This CDR3 region has 14 residues. Germline loops: CDR1 LGHNA, CDR2 YNFKEQ. The CDR3 coding sequence is TGTGCCAGCAGCCCCCGCCGGGGCTCCTACGAGCAGTACTTC. It yields the protein CASSPRRGSYEQYF.

The table lists this clone with a count of one. The chain employs TRBV4-3 and TRBJ2-7; no reliable D call. V dropped 4 bases and J dropped 3 bases, with 13 bases sitting between them. This CDR3 spans 14 amino acids. Germline lookup yields CDR1 LGHNA and CDR2 YSLEER. The CDR3 DNA is TGCGCCAGCAGCCCCGAGGTAGAGTACTACGAGCAGTACTTC. Its protein product is CASSPEVEYYEQYF.

J is TRBJ1-2 and V is TRBV5-1, with D possibly matching TRBD1 (6 bases). In germline, CDR1 is SGHRS, CDR2 YFSETQ. V was shortened by 1 base and J by 3 bases, with 10 bases between the two germline ends. This CDR3 is 14 amino acids long. As DNA, the CDR3 is TGCGCCAGCAGCTTGTCAGCAGGGGACTATGGCTACACCTTC. Translating gives CASSLSAGDYGYTF.

This clone occurred once. The V gene is TRBV7-9, the J gene TRBJ1-4, with TRBD1 matching 8 bases. Germline V gene lookup returns CDR1 SEHNR and CDR2 FQNEAQ (reference sequence). V gave up 2 bases and J gave up 4 bases; unmatched junction bases: 3. This CDR3 is 15 amino acids long. The chain's CDR3 is CASSLKGQDNEKLFF. Here the CDR3 DNA reads TGTGCCAGCAGCTTAAAGGGACAGGATAATGAAAAACTGTTTTTT.

The chain has TRBV5-4 and TRBJ2-2, with D uncertain. CDR3 length: 14 residues. Trimming took off 4 bases at V and 8 bases at J, with 15 bases between the two ends. Germline V gene sequence: CDR1 SGHNT, CDR2 YYREEE (reference sequence). The CDR3 coding sequence is TGTGCCAGCAGCCCCATTCGCAGCGTTGGGGAGCTGTTTTTT. Translated: CASSPIRSVGELFF.

This chain connects TRBV14 to TRBJ2-2; D is perhaps TRBD2 (5 bases). The CDR3 runs to 15 residues. The germline V gene has CDR1 SGHDN and CDR2 FVKESK. V lost 1 base and J 2 bases, leaving 8 bases between the germline ends. The CDR3 DNA is TGTGCCAGCAGCCAAGCCCGGGGAAACACCGGGGAGCTGTTTTTT. It is translated as CASSQARGNTGELFF.

The chain is built from TRBV7-6 and TRBJ2-1; no firm D call. CDR3 length: 13 amino acids. Germline loops: CDR1 SGHVS, CDR2 FNYEAQ. Trimming pared 4 bases from V and 6 bases from J, leaving 10 bases between. CDR3 sequence reads: CASSSLEANEQFF. The CDR3 nucleotides read TGTGCCAGCAGCTCCCTAGAGGCCAATGAGCAGTTCTTC.

The rearrangement links TRBV7-9 to TRBJ2-7; TRBD1 is a possible D gene (5 bases). Germline CDR1 is SEHNR and CDR2 is FQNEAQ (reference sequence). The CDR3 has 15 amino acids. Trimming stripped 4 bases from V and 3 bases from J, with 16 bases between. CDR3 protein: CASSSGGASGYEQYF. In nucleotides, the CDR3 is TGTGCCAGCAGCTCAGGTGGGGCTTCCGGCTACGAGCAGTACTTC.

This clone was seen a few times. V and J are TRBV4-1 and TRBJ1-1, with D possibly TRBD1 on 6 matching bases. This CDR3 has 16 amino acids. V was trimmed by 4 bases and J by 0 bases, leaving 15 bases between them. CDR1 and CDR2 from the germline V gene are MGHRA and YSYEKL. CDR3 in DNA: TGCGCCAGCAGCCCACCAGGGGACCTTATGAACACTGAAGCTTTCTTT. Amino acid sequence: CASSPPGDLMNTEAFF.

This chain links TRBV7-2 with TRBJ2-5, with D possibly being TRBD1 (6 bases). V lost 5 bases, J lost 4 bases, and 11 bases lay in between. The CDR3 sequence is 13 residues long. The germline V gene encodes CDR1 SGHTA and CDR2 FQGNSA. The CDR3 coding sequence is TGTGCCAGCAGCCGACTGACAGGAGAGACCCAGTACTTC. It codes for CASSRLTGETQYF.

This chain uses TRBV5-1 with TRBJ1-5, with 9 positions matching TRBD1. V was clipped by 4 bases and J by 5 bases; unmatched bases: 13. The CDR3 sequence is 17 residues long. Germline CDR1 and CDR2: SGHRS and YFSETQ. CDR3 sequence reads: CASSPGTGPPSDQPQHF. The CDR3 coding sequence is TGCGCCAGCAGCCCGGGGACAGGGCCCCCATCCGATCAGCCCCAGCATTTT.

This clone was found once. The chain recombines TRBV6-4 with TRBJ2-2; TRBD2 matches 11 bases. V shed 8 bases, J shed 0 bases, and the junction held 5 bases outside the gene matches. This CDR3 comprises 16 residues. CDR1 is MRHNA and CDR2 is SNTAGT in the germline V gene. This CDR3 is CASPTSGSSNTGELFF. The DNA for the CDR3 is TGTGCCAGCCCCACTAGCGGGAGTTCGAACACCGGGGAGCTGTTTTTT.

This clone has just a few counts. The chain uses TRBV14 and TRBJ2-2; 9 nucleotides agree with TRBD1. Germline V gives CDR1 SGHDN, CDR2 FVKESK. CDR3 length: 20 amino acids. The V segment lost 1 base and the J segment 9 bases; nucleotides outside the gene matches: 21. In nucleotides, the CDR3 is TGTGCCAGCAGCCAAGCCACCCGGGTGGACAGGGGTATCCTCGTGAGGGAGCTGTTTTTT. It specifies CASSQATRVDRGILVRELFF.

This sequence joins TRBV9 and TRBJ2-5; TRBD2 might be the D (5 bases). V lost 1 base and J lost 5, with 9 bases in between. CDR1 SGDLS and CDR2 YYNGEE come from the germline V gene. The CDR3 totals 13 residues. The CDR3 DNA follows: TGTGCCAGCAGCGTACCGGGATTGGAGACCCAGTACTTC. Translated, it gives CASSVPGLETQYF.

This chain joins TRBV10-3 and TRBJ2-7; tentative D call: TRBD2 (6 bases). Trimming cost V 4 bases and J 9 bases, with 19 bases left between them. The CDR3 runs 14 residues. Germline V gives CDR1 ENHRY, CDR2 SYGVKD. The CDR3 sequence: CAISAVSGLRWQYF. The CDR3, as DNA: TGTGCCATCAGTGCCGTTAGCGGTTTGAGGTGGCAGTACTTC.

This chain links TRBV27 with TRBJ2-5; maybe TRBD2 (5 bases). The CDR3 loop spans 13 amino acids. V was pared by 3 bases and J by 4 bases, with 9 bases between. CDR1 is MNHEY, CDR2 SMNVEV, per germline (reference sequence). The CDR3 is CASSFGRGETQYF. DNA of the CDR3: TGTGCCAGCAGTTTCGGACGGGGAGAGACCCAGTACTTC.

This rearrangement joins TRBV7-2 to TRBJ2-7; 7 bases map to TRBD1. CDR3 size: 14 residues. Germline values: CDR1 SGHTA, CDR2 FQGNSA. Trimming removed 4 bases from V and 2 bases from J; junction bases left unmatched: 5. The CDR3 DNA reads TGTGCCAGCAGCTCCCGACAGGGCCCCTACGAGCAGTACTTC. Translation gives CASSSRQGPYEQYF.

This rearrangement joins TRBV7-4 to TRBJ2-7; 10 positions match TRBD1. This CDR3 comprises 20 residues. The V gene end was trimmed by 4 bases and the J gene end by 2 bases; junction bases not matched to a gene: 20. The germline gives CDR1 SGHVT, CDR2 SQSDAQ. CDR3 DNA sequence: TGTGCCAGCAGCTCCTGGACCCCCCGGGACAGGGGACCTCTCGCCTACGAGCAGTACTTC. Amino acids: CASSSWTPRDRGPLAYEQYF.

The chain carries TRBV18 and TRBJ2-1; TRBD2 agrees at 7 bases. With 1 base clipped from V and 4 bases from J, the junction kept 10 bases outside the gene matches. Germline V gene sequence: CDR1 KGHSH, CDR2 LQKENI. The CDR3 is 17 residues long. The CDR3 sequence: CASSPLFGDYIYNEQFF. The CDR3 nucleotides read TGTGCCAGCTCACCACTCTTCGGGGACTACATTTACAATGAGCAGTTCTTC.